The 5 T cell receptor beta chains in this list originate from one sample, sequenced in a study of human T cells and chemical hapten exposure. Time point here: patch test 1, 2 weeks after DPC sensitization. Treatment in this sample: therapeutic diphenylcyclopropenone sensitization with weekly scalp DPC. From the RACE reads, TCRdb called clonotypes with MiXCR, one entry per CDR3 protein. The sample has about 80,000 distinct CDR3 sequences, approximately 10% seen once; the top ten hold roughly 1.5%. The material sequenced was whole blood, taken in connection with sensitization to the hapten diphenylcyclopropenone (DPC). The receptors here all came from a woman aged 45-65 years with alopecia areata. Some clones in this sample may be carry-over from other donors' samples.

This clonotype showed up just a few times. The chain carries TRBV28 and TRBJ1-5; a possible D gene is TRBD1 (5 bases). V was cut by 7 bases and J by 7 bases, with 14 bases left in between. CDR1 is MDHEN, CDR2 SYDVKM, per germline. The CDR3 is 13 amino acids. CDR3 nucleotides: TGTGCCAGCATCTCGAGGGGAGGGCAGCCCCAGCATTTT. This translates into CASISRGGQPQHF.

V is TRBV12-3 or TRBV12-4 and J is TRBJ2-4; the D gene could be TRBD1 or TRBD2 (5 bases each). Trimming took 5 bases from V and 0 from J, leaving 14 bases between them. The CDR3 totals 16 residues. The CDR3 reads CASSNRDRLAKNIQYF. The CDR3 region has the DNA TGTGCCAGCAGTAACCGGGACCGTCTAGCCAAAAACATTCAGTACTTC.

This clonotype has only a few counts. The rearrangement joins TRBV28 to TRBJ2-1; TRBD2 matches 10 bases. The germline CDR1 and CDR2 sequences are MDHEN and SYDVKM. Trimming took 4 bases from V and 9 from J; bases not matched to a gene: 9. The CDR3 consists of 15 residues. CDR3 in amino acids: CASSSIGLADIEQFF. Written as DNA, the CDR3 is TGTGCCAGCAGTTCAATCGGACTAGCGGACATTGAGCAGTTCTTC.

This clonotype was observed a few times. The chain joins TRBV29-1 to TRBJ2-2, with D perhaps matching TRBD2 (6 bases). This CDR3 is 14 amino acids long. The germline V gene has CDR1 SQVTM and CDR2 ANQGSEA. The ends were cut back, 5 bases at V and 0 bases at J, with 10 bases in the middle. CDR3 region: CSVRERANTGELFF. DNA for the CDR3: TGCAGCGTTAGGGAGCGGGCGAACACCGGGGAGCTGTTTTTT.

This clonotype was observed many times. The chain is built from TRBV6-2 or TRBV6-3 and TRBJ2-7; D unresolved. This CDR3 spans 12 amino acids. Germline V lookup: CDR1 MNHEY, CDR2 SVGEGT. Trimming took off 4 bases at V and 4 bases at J, with 8 bases between the two ends. CDR3 sequence (DNA): TGTGCCAGCAGTTCTTCCCCGTACGAGCAGTACTTC. It yields the protein CASSSSPYEQYF.